This T cell receptor (beta chain) was sequenced in a study of blood T cells in healthy people across ages. PCR was performed a second time for about 7 to 11 cycles using a sample-barcoded 5' primer and a J-beta primer mix. TCRdb re-derived calls from the 5' RACE reads in MiXCR, one entry per CDR3 protein. The profile shows around 990,000 distinct CDR3 sequences, roughly a quarter of them singletons. The same data also contributed to another study, on T cells of mothers and their children.

The sequence was obtained from a girl aged 2-9 years in good health. The source material was blood.

In nucleotides, the CDR3 is TGTGCCAGCAGTACCCCGGCAGGCCGCTACGAGCAGTACTTC. This codes for CASSTPAGRYEQYF. V and J are TRBV28 and TRBJ2-5; D remains unclear. The DNA end favors TRBJ2-7, so the J call may be wrong. This CDR3 has 14 residues. CDR1 and CDR2 from the germline V gene are MDHEN and SYDVKM.